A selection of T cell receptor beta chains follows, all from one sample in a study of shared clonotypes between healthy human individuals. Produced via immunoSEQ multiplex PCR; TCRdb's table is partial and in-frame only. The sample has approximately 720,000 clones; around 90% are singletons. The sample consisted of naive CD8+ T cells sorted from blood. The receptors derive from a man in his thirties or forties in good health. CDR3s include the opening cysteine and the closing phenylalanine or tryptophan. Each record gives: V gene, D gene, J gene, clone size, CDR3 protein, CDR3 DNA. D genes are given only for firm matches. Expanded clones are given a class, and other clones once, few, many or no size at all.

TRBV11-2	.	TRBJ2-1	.	CASSLVSGYSYNEQFF	TGTGCCAGCAGCTTAGTAAGTGGGTACTCCTACAATGAGCAGTTCTTC
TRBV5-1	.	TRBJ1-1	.	CASSLGDSRGNTEAFF	TGCGCCAGCAGCTTGGGGGACTCACGAGGGAACACTGAAGCTTTCTTT
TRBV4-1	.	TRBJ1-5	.	CASSQARGEPQHF	TGCGCCAGCAGCCAAGCCCGGGGGGAGCCCCAGCATTTT
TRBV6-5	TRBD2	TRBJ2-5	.	CASSYGAGVQETQYF	TGTGCCAGCAGTTATGGGGCGGGGGTACAAGAGACCCAGTACTTC
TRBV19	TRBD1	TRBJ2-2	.	CASSIPHRGPGTGELFF	TGTGCCAGTAGTATCCCCCACAGGGGGCCAGGCACCGGGGAGCTGTTTTTT
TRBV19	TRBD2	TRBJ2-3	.	CASSNAASGSDTQYF	TGTGCCAGTAGTAACGCAGCTAGCGGCTCAGATACGCAGTATTTT
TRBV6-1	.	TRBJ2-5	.	CASCEGDPYMETQYF	TGTGCCAGCTGCGAGGGGGACCCCTACATGGAGACCCAGTACTTC
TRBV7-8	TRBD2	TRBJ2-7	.	CASSLGAGGLEPSSYEQYF	TGTGCCAGCAGCTTAGGAGCGGGAGGGCTGGAACCATCGTCCTACGAGCAGTACTTC
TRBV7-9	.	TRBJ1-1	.	CASSLSTSQSTEAFF	TGTGCCAGCAGCCTTAGTACCTCACAGTCCACTGAAGCTTTCTTT
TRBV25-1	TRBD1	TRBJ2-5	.	CASSEILLGQEYF	TGTGCCAGCAGTGAAATTCTCTTGGGACAGGAGTACTTC
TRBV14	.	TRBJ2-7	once	CASSRTAIYEQYF	TGTGCCAGCAGCCGGACAGCCATCTACGAGCAGTACTTC
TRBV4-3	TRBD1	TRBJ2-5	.	CASSQWTGGQETQYF	TGCGCCAGCAGCCAATGGACAGGGGGCCAAGAGACCCAGTACTTC
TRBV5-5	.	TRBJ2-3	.	CASSGTAAGTDTQYF	TGTGCCAGTTCCGGGACGGCCGCGGGCACAGATACGCAGTATTTT
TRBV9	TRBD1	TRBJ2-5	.	CASSGQGEETQYF	TGTGCCAGCAGCGGACAGGGGGAAGAGACCCAGTACTTC
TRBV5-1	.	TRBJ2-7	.	CASSLLPYEQYF	TGCGCCAGCAGCTTGCTCCCCTACGAGCAGTACTTC
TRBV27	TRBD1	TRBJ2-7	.	CASSLLTGGFNEQYF	TGTGCCAGCAGTTTGTTGACAGGGGGCTTCAACGAGCAGTACTTC
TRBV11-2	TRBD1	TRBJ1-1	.	CASSLDLGQIEAFF	TGTGCCAGCAGCTTAGATCTGGGACAGATTGAAGCTTTCTTT
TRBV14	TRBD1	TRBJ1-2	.	CASSPPGQGIYGYTF	TGTGCCAGCAGCCCACCGGGACAGGGGATCTATGGCTACACCTTC
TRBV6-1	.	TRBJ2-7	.	CASRATNVGYEQYF	TGTGCCAGCAGAGCGACTAACGTTGGGTACGAGCAGTACTTC
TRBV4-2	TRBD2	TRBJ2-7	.	CASSPWTSGDAPYEQYF	TGTGCCAGCAGCCCTTGGACTAGCGGGGATGCCCCATACGAGCAGTACTTC
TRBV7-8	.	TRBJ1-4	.	CASSFFPGRSNEKLFF	TGTGCCAGCAGCTTCTTCCCCGGCAGAAGTAATGAAAAACTGTTTTTT
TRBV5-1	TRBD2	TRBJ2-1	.	CASEGKTGTSGRARLSSEQFF	TGCGCCAGCGAAGGAAAAACAGGAACTAGCGGGAGGGCGCGGCTTTCCAGTGAGCAGTTCTTC
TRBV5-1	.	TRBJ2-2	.	CASTGDWTGELFF	TGCGCCAGCACCGGGGACTGGACCGGGGAGCTGTTTTTT
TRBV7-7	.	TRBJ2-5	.	CASSLYQGETQYF	TGTGCCAGCAGCTTATACCAGGGCGAGACCCAGTACTTC
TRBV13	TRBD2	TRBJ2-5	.	CASSSPGTSGQETQYF	TGTGCCAGCAGCTCCCCCGGGACTAGCGGACAAGAGACCCAGTACTTC
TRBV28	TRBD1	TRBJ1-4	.	CASSFWGQASEKLFF	TGTGCCAGCAGTTTCTGGGGACAGGCGAGTGAAAAACTGTTTTTT
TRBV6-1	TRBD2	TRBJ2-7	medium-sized	CASSDRGGPYEQYF	TGTGCCAGCAGTGATCGGGGAGGGCCCTACGAGCAGTACTTC
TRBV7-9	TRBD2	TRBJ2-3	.	CASSSEEREREGADTQYF	TGTGCCAGCAGCTCGGAGGAAAGGGAGCGGGAGGGTGCAGATACGCAGTATTTT
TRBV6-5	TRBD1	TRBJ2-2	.	CASKGGGFGTGELFF	TGTGCCAGCAAAGGGGGCGGGTTCGGCACCGGGGAGCTGTTTTTT
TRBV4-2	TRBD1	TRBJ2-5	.	CASSRHRGRGETQYF	TGTGCCAGCAGCCGCCACAGGGGTCGGGGAGAGACCCAGTACTTC
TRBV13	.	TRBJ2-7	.	CASTLTTVGSEQYF	TGTGCCAGCACACTTACTACTGTGGGAAGCGAGCAGTACTTC
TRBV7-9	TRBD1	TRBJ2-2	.	CASSLGDRGSKTGELFF	TGTGCCAGCAGCTTAGGGGACAGGGGCTCGAAGACCGGGGAGCTGTTTTTT
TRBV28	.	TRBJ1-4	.	CASRLDSLYEKLFF	TGTGCCAGCCGACTCGACAGCCTCTATGAAAAACTGTTTTTT
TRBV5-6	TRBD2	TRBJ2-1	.	CASSLGLAGVKDEQFF	TGTGCCAGCAGCTTGGGACTAGCGGGGGTAAAGGATGAGCAGTTCTTC
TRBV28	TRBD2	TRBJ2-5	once	CASSTSRDYRETQYF	TGTGCCAGCAGCACCTCCCGGGACTACCGAGAGACCCAGTACTTC
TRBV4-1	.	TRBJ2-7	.	CASSQYGGAYEQYF	TGCGCCAGCAGCCAATATGGGGGTGCCTACGAGCAGTACTTC
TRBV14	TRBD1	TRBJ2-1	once	CASSQTGQILQFF	TGTGCCAGCAGCCAGACGGGACAGATTCTTCAGTTCTTC
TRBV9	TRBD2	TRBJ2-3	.	CASSSRTSGPKDTQYF	TGTGCCAGCAGCTCCCGGACTAGCGGACCCAAGGATACGCAGTATTTT
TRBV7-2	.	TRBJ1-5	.	CASSLVVSSNQPQHF	TGTGCCAGCAGCTTAGTGGTCAGTAGCAATCAGCCCCAGCATTTT
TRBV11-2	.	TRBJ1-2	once	CASSFGQSDGYTF	TGTGCCAGCAGCTTCGGGCAGTCAGATGGCTACACCTTC
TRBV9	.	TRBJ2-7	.	CASSVVNTRDYEQYF	TGTGCCAGCAGCGTAGTGAACACCCGGGACTACGAGCAGTACTTC
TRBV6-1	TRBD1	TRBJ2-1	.	CASSVTGTVNYNEQFF	TGTGCCAGCAGTGTCACCGGGACAGTAAACTACAATGAGCAGTTCTTC
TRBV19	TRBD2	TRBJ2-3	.	CASSYPSGRADTQYF	TGTGCCAGTAGTTACCCTAGCGGGAGAGCAGATACGCAGTATTTT
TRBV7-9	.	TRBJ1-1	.	CASSLDGLEAFF	TGTGCCAGCAGCTTAGACGGCCTTGAAGCTTTCTTT
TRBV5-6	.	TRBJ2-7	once	CASSFLGDPREQYF	TGTGCCAGCAGCTTTCTAGGCGATCCCCGTGAGCAGTACTTC
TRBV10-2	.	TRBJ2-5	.	CASSDSPWETQYF	TGCGCCAGCAGTGACTCCCCTTGGGAGACCCAGTACTTC
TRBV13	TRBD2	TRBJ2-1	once	CASYGLAGSRSYNEQFF	TGTGCCAGTTACGGACTAGCGGGATCACGATCCTACAATGAGCAGTTCTTC
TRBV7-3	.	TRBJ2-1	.	CASSQQSVRIDEQFF	TGTGCCAGCAGTCAACAGTCGGTGAGAATAGATGAGCAGTTCTTC
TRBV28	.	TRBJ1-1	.	CASSFRRDTEAFF	TGTGCCAGCAGTTTCCGGAGGGACACTGAAGCTTTCTTT
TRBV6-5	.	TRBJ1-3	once	CASAGNTIYF	TGTGCCAGCGCTGGAAACACCATATATTTT
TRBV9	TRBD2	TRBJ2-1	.	CASSVRREGYEQFF	TGTGCCAGCAGCGTACGGCGGGAGGGATATGAGCAGTTCTTC
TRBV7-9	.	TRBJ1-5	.	CASSFRGTGQPQHF	TGTGCCAGCAGCTTTAGGGGAACCGGTCAGCCCCAGCATTTT
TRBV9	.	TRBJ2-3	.	CASGSGVSTDTQYF	TGTGCCAGCGGTAGCGGAGTCAGCACAGATACGCAGTATTTT
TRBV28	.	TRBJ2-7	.	CASSYAFRAEQYF	TGTGCCAGCAGTTACGCCTTCCGGGCCGAGCAGTACTTC
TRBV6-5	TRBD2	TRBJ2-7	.	CASSGLAGGRYEQYF	TGTGCCAGCAGCGGACTAGCGGGAGGGCGCTACGAGCAGTACTTC
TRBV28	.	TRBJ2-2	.	CASSFGSSGELFF	TGTGCCAGCAGCTTCGGGAGTTCTGGGGAGCTGTTTTTT
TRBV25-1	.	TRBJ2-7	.	CASTQRGKAYEQYF	TGTGCCAGCACCCAAAGGGGGAAAGCCTACGAGCAGTACTTC
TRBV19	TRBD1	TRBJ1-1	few	CASSMGTANTEAFF	TGTGCCAGTAGTATGGGGACAGCGAACACTGAAGCTTTCTTT
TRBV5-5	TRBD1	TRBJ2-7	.	CASIFRDRTYEQYF	TGTGCCAGCATTTTCCGGGACAGGACCTACGAGCAGTACTTC
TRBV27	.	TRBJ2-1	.	CASSYLGGPPNNEQFF	TGTGCCAGCAGTTATTTGGGGGGGCCTCCTAACAATGAGCAGTTCTTC